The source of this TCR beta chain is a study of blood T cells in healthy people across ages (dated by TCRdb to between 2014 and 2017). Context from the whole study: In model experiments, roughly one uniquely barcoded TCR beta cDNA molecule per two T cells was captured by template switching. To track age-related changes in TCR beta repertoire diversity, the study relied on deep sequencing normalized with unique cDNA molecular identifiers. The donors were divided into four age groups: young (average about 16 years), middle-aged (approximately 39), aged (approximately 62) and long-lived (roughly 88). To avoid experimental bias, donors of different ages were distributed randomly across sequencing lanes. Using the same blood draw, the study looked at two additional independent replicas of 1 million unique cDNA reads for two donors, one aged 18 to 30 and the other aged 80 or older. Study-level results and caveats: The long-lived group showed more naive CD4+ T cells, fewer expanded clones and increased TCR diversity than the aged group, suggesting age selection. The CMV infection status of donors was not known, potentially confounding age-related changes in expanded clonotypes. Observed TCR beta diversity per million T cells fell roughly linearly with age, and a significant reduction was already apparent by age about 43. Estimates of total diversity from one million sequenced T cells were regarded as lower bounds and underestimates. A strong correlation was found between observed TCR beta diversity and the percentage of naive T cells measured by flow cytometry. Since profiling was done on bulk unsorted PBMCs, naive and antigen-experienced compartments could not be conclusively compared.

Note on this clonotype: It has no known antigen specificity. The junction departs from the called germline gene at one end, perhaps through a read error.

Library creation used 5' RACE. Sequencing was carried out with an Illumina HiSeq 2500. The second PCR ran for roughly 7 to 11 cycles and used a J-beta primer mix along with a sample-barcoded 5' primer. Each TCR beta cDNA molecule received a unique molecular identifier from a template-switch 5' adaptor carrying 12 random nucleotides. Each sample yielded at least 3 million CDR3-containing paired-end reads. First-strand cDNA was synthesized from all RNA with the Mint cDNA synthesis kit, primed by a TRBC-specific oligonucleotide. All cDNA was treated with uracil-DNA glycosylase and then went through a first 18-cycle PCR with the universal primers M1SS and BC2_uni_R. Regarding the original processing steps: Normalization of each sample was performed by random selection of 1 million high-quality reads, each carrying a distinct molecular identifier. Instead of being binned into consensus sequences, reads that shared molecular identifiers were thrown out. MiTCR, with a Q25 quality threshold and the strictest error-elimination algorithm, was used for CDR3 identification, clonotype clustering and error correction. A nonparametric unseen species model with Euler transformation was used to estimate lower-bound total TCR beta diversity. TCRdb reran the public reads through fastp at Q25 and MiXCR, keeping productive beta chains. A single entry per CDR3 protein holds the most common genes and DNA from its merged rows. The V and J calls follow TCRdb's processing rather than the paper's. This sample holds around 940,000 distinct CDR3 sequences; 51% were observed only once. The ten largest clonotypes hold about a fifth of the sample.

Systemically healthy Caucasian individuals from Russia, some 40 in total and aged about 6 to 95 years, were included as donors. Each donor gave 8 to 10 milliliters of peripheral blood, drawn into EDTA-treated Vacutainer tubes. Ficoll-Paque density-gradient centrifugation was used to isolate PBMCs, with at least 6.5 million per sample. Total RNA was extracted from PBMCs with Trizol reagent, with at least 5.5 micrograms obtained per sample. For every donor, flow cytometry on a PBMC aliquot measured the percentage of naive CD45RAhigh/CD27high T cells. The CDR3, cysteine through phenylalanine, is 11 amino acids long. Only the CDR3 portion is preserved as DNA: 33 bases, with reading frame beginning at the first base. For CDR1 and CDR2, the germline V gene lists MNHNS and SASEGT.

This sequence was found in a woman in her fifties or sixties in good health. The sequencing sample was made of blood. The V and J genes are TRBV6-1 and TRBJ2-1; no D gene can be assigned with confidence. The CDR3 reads CTSSSHNEQFF. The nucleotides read TGTACCAGCAGTTCCCACAATGAGCAGTTCTTC.